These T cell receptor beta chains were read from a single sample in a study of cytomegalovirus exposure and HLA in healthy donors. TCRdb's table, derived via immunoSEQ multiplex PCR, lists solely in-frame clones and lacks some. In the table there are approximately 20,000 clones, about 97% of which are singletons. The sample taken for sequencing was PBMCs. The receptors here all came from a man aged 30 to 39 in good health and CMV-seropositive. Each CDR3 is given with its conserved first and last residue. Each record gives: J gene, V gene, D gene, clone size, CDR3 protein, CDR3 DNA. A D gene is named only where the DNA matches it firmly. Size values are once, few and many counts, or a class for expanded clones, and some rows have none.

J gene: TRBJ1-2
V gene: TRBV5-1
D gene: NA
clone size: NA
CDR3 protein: CASSLERDYGYTF
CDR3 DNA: TGCGCCAGCAGCTTGGAGAGGGACTATGGCTACACCTTC

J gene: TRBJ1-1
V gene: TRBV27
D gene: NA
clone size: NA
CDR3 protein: CASSLYTSNTEAFF
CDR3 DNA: TGTGCCAGCAGTTTATATACAAGTAACACTGAAGCTTTCTTT

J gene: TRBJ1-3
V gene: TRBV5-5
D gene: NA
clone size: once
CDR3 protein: CASSSTFRQIGNTIYF
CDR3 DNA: TGTGCCAGCAGCTCCACCTTTAGACAGATTGGAAACACCATATATTTT

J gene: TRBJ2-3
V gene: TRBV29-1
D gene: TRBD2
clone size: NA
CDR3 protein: CSALQRERLKDTQYF
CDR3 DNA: TGCAGCGCCCTGCAGCGGGAACGGTTAAAAGATACGCAGTATTTT

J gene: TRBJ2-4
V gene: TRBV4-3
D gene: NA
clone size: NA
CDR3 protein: CASSQDAGRGGNIQYF
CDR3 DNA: TGCGCCAGCAGCCAAGATGCGGGCCGAGGGGGAAACATTCAGTACTTC

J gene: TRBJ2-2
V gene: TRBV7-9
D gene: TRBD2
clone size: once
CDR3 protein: CASSFPTGTSGSTGELFF
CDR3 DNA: TGTGCCAGCAGCTTCCCCACGGGGACTAGCGGGAGCACCGGGGAGCTGTTTTTT

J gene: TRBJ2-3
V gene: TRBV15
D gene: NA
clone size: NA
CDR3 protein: CATSRDVHYTDTQYF
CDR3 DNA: TGTGCCACCAGCAGAGATGTACATTACACAGATACGCAGTATTTT

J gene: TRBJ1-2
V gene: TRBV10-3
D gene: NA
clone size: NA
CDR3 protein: CATSGVLYGYTF
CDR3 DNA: TGTGCCACCTCAGGGGTCCTCTATGGCTACACCTTC

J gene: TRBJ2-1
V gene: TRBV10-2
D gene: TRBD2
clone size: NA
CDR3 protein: CASSETSGASSYNEQFF
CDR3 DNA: TGCGCCAGCAGCGAAACTAGCGGGGCAAGCTCCTACAATGAGCAGTTCTTC

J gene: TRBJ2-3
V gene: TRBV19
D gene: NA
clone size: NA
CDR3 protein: CASSIELASHTTDTQYF
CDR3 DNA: TGTGCCAGTAGTATAGAGTTGGCATCCCACACCACAGATACGCAGTATTTT

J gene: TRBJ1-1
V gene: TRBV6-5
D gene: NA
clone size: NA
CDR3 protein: CASSFYLGTEAFF
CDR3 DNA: TGTGCCAGCAGTTTCTACCTAGGCACTGAAGCTTTCTTT

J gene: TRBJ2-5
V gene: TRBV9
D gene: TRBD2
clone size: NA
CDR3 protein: CASSVGLAGMYQETQYF
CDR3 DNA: TGTGCCAGCAGCGTAGGACTAGCGGGGATGTACCAAGAGACCCAGTACTTC

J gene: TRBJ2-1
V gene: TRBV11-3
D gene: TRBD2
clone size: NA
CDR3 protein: CASGTSGTVDEQFF
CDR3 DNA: TGTGCCAGCGGGACTAGCGGGACGGTCGATGAGCAGTTCTTC

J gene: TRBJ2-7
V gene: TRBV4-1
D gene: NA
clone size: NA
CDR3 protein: CASSQLGVEQYF
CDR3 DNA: TGCGCCAGCAGCCAATTAGGGGTCGAGCAGTACTTC

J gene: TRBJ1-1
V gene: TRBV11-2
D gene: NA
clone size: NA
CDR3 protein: CASSAGGGSTEAFF
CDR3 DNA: TGTGCCAGCAGCGCCGGGGGGGGATCCACTGAAGCTTTCTTT

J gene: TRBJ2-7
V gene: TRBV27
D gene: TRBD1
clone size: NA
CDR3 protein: CASSPGQSTYEQYF
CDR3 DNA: TGTGCCAGCAGCCCGGGACAGTCAACCTACGAGCAGTACTTC

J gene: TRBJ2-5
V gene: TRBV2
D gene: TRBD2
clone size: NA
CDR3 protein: CASSRTSGQETQYF
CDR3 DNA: TGTGCCAGCAGTCGGACTAGCGGGCAAGAGACCCAGTACTTC

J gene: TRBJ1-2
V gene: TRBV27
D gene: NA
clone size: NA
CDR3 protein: CASSLTGNYGYTF
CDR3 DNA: TGTGCCAGCAGCCTCACAGGCAACTATGGCTACACCTTC

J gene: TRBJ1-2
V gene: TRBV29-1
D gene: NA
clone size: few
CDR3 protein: CSVEEAFYGYTF
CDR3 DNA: TGCAGCGTTGAAGAGGCATTCTATGGCTACACCTTC

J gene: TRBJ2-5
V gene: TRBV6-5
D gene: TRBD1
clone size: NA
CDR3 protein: CASSGDRGQETQYF
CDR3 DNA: TGTGCCAGCAGTGGGGACAGGGGGCAAGAGACCCAGTACTTC

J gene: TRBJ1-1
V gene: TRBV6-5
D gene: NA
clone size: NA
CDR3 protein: CASTTTPDGGTEAFF
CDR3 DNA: TGTGCCAGCACAACGACTCCCGACGGGGGCACTGAAGCTTTCTTT

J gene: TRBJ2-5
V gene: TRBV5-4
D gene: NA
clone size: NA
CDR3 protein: CASSLTNDQETQYF
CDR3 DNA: TGTGCCAGCAGCTTGACTAACGACCAAGAGACCCAGTACTTC

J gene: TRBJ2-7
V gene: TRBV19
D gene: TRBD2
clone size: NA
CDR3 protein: CATRSGSGLAVYEQYF
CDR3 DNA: TGTGCCACCCGCTCTGGTTCGGGGCTAGCGGTCTACGAGCAGTACTTC

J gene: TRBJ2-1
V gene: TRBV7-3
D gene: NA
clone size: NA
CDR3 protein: CASSLTSDRNEQFF
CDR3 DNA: TGTGCCAGCAGCTTGACTAGTGATAGGAATGAGCAGTTCTTC

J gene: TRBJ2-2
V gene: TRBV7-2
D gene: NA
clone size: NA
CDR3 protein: CASSSYNTGELFF
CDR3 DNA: TGTGCCAGCAGCTCCTATAACACCGGGGAGCTGTTTTTT

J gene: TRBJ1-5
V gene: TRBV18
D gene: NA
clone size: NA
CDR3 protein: CASSPQGQSNQPQHF
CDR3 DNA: TGTGCCAGCTCACCACAGGGGCAGAGCAATCAGCCCCAGCATTTT

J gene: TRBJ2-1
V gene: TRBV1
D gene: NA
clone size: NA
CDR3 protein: CTSSQSRNLRELLGEQFF
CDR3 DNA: TGCACCAGCAGCCAATCCCGTAACTTGCGGGAGCTCTTGGGTGAGCAGTTCTTC

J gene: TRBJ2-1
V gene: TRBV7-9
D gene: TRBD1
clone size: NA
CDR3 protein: CASTPGQGTGNEQFF
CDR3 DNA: TGTGCCAGCACCCCCGGACAGGGGACGGGGAATGAGCAGTTCTTC

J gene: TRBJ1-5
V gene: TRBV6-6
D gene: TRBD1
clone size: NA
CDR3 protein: CASSNRGLSNQPQHF
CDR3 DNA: TGTGCCAGCAGTAACAGGGGCCTTAGCAATCAGCCCCAGCATTTT

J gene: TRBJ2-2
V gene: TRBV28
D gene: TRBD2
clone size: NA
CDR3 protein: CASSIGLAGQELFF
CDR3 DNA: TGTGCCAGCAGCATAGGACTAGCGGGTCAGGAGCTGTTTTTT

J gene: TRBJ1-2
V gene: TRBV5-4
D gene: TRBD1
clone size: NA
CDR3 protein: CASSGTDRFFHGYTF
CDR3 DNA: TGTGCCAGCAGCGGGACGGACAGGTTTTTTCATGGCTACACCTTC

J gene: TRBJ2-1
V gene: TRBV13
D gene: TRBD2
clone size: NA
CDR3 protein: CASSRLANEQFF
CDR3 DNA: TGTGCCAGCAGCCGACTAGCAAATGAGCAGTTCTTC

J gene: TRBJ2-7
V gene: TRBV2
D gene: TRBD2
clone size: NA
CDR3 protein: CASSDPSGKYEQYF
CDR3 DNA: TGTGCCAGCAGTGACCCTAGCGGGAAATACGAGCAGTACTTC

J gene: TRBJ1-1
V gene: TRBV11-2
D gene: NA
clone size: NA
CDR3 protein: CASSPGWEGAEAFF
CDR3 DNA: TGTGCCAGCAGCCCCGGCTGGGAGGGAGCTGAAGCTTTCTTT

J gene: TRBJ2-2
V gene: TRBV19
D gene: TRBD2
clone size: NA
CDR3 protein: CASKPLAGGGTGELFF
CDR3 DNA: TGTGCCAGTAAACCACTAGCGGGAGGAGGCACCGGGGAGCTGTTTTTT

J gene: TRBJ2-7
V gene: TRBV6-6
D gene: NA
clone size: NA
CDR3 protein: CASSYVPRTNSYEQYF
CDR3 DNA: TGTGCCAGCAGTTACGTTCCCCGCACTAACTCCTACGAGCAGTACTTC

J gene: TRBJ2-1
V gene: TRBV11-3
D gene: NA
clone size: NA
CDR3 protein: CASSPGKWGGGADEQFF
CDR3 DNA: TGTGCCAGCAGTCCGGGCAAATGGGGAGGAGGGGCCGATGAGCAGTTCTTC

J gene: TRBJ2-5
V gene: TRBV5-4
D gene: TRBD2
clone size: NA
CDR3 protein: CASSPRAAGGVETQYF
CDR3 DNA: TGTGCCAGCAGCCCCCGGGCGGCGGGAGGTGTGGAGACCCAGTACTTC

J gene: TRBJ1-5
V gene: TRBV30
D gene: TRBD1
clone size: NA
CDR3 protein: CAWSGTGGQPQHF
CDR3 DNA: TGTGCCTGGAGTGGGACAGGAGGTCAGCCCCAGCATTTT

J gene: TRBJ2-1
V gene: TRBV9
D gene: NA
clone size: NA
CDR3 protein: CASSARGTDTQQFF
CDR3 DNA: TGTGCCAGCAGCGCCCGGGGGACGGATACTCAGCAGTTCTTC

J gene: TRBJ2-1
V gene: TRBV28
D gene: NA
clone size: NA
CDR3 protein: CASSSIGAYNEQFF
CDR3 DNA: TGTGCCAGCAGTTCCATCGGAGCCTACAATGAGCAGTTCTTC

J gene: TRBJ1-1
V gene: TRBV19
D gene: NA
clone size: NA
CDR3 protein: CASKQSREVNTEAFF
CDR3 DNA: TGTGCCAGTAAACAATCCCGGGAAGTAAACACTGAAGCTTTCTTT

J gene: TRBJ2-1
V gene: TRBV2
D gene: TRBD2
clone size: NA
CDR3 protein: CASRAGTSAYNEQFF
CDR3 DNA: TGTGCCAGCAGGGCCGGGACTAGCGCCTACAATGAGCAGTTCTTC

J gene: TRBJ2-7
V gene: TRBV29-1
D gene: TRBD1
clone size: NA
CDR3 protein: CSVSGTGGYEQYF
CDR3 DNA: TGCAGCGTTTCCGGGACAGGGGGTTACGAGCAGTACTTC

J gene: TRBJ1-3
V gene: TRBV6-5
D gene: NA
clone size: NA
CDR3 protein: CASSSPRVRGNTIYF
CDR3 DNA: TGTGCCAGCAGTTCCCCCCGAGTGCGGGGAAACACCATATATTTT

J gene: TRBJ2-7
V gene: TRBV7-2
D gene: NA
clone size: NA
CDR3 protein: CASSPYYEQYF
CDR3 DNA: TGTGCCAGCAGCCCCTACTACGAGCAGTACTTC

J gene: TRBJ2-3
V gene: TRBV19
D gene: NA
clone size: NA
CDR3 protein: CASSIGSRHTDTQYF
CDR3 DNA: TGTGCCAGTAGTATAGGTTCCAGGCATACAGATACGCAGTATTTT

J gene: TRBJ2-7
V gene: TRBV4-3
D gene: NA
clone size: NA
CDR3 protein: CASSQESSSYEQYF
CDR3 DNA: TGCGCCAGCAGCCAGGAGTCGAGCTCCTACGAGCAGTACTTC

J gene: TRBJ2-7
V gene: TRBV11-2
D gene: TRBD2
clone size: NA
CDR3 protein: CASSSQRLAGMSSYEQYF
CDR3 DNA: TGTGCCAGCAGCTCCCAGCGGCTAGCGGGCATGAGCTCCTACGAGCAGTACTTC

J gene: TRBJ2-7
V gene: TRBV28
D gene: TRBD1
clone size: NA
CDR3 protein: CASGTRDRGPGQYF
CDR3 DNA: TGTGCCAGCGGTACGCGGGACAGGGGTCCAGGGCAGTACTTC